The 19 T cell receptor beta chains in this list originate from one sample, sequenced in a study of CD8 T cells in Susac syndrome. With random hexamers, roughly 0.45 to 1 ug RNA was reverse transcribed. TCRdb used MiXCR to reprocess the immunoSEQ multiplex PCR reads, holding one entry per CDR3 protein. In the table there are around 81,000 distinct CDR3 sequences, around 94% of which are singletons. The sequencing input was CD8+ T cells from PBMCs. The receptors come from a human donor with Susac syndrome.

The chain combines TRBV12-3 or TRBV12-4 with TRBJ2-6; tentatively, D is TRBD2 (5 bases). The CDR3 is 15 amino acids. Between the trimmed V and J ends, which lost 3 bases and 4 bases, there was a span of 10 bases. As DNA, the CDR3 is TGTGCCAGCAGTTTCAGGCCGGGAGGGGCCAACGTCCTGACTTTC. It translates to CASSFRPGGANVLTF.

The CDR3 reads CASSFLVGVTNEKLFF. Here the CDR3 DNA reads TGTGCCAGCAGCTTCCTAGTCGGGGTAACTAATGAAAAACTGTTTTTT. The chain carries TRBV7-8 and TRBJ1-4, with no clear D. The germline CDR1 and CDR2 sequences are SGHVS and FQNEAQ. V lost 3 bases and J 1 base, leaving 12 bases between the germline ends. The CDR3 is 16 amino acids.

The chain employs TRBV5-6 and TRBJ2-7, with D unclear. Germline CDR1 reads SGHDT; CDR2 reads YYEEEE. Trimming shortened V by 4 bases and J by 5 bases, and 10 bases separated the two germline ends. The CDR3 is made up of 12 amino acids. The CDR3 loop reads CASSGDIHEQYF. The CDR3 DNA sequence: TGTGCCAGCAGCGGTGACATCCACGAGCAGTACTTC.

The rearrangement joins TRBV25-1 to TRBJ1-1; 8 bases align to TRBD1. The CDR3 runs 13 residues. The germline V gene has CDR1 MGHDK and CDR2 SYGVNS. J was trimmed by 7 bases and V by 6 bases; bases with no gene match: 7. The CDR3 reads CASSPGQGLEAFF. The CDR3 coding sequence is TGTGCCAGCAGCCCTGGACAGGGCCTTGAAGCTTTCTTT.

This clonotype was observed a single time. The CDR3 sequence is CSARDLSGRLEVEQFF. CDR3 DNA sequence: TGCAGTGCTAGAGATCTGTCGGGACGCCTCGAAGTGGAGCAGTTCTTC. V gene TRBV20-1 combines with J gene TRBJ2-1; D is possibly TRBD1 or TRBD2 (5 bases each). Germline lookup yields CDR1 DFQATT and CDR2 SNEGSKA (reference sequence). Trimming pared 0 bases from V and 10 bases from J, leaving 22 bases between. The length of the CDR3 is 16 residues.

V and J are TRBV5-1 and TRBJ2-3, with 10 bases lining up with TRBD1. Germline CDR1 is SGHRS and CDR2 is YFSETQ. Unmatched junction bases numbered 6, after V lost 4 bases and J lost 4 bases. The CDR3 totals 15 residues. CDR3 DNA sequence: TGCGCCAGCAGCCCCGGACAGGGGGATGCAGATACGCAGTATTTT. It specifies CASSPGQGDADTQYF.

This chain connects TRBV27 to TRBJ2-5, with 9 bases matching TRBD1. Trimming cost V 7 bases and J 6 bases; bases outside gene matches: 18. Germline values: CDR1 MNHEY, CDR2 SMNVEV (reference sequence). CDR3 length: 17 amino acids. CDR3 sequence reads: CASNPSVGDRVLKTQYF. For the CDR3, the DNA is TGTGCCAGCAATCCCTCGGTGGGGGACAGGGTGTTAAAGACCCAGTACTTC.

J is TRBJ1-5 and V is TRBV19; D perhaps matches TRBD1 (5 bases). Trimming cost V 3 bases and J 3 bases, with 12 bases left between them. Germline assignment: CDR1 LNHDA and CDR2 SQIVND (reference sequence). The length of the CDR3 is 15 residues. CDR3 DNA: TGTGCCAGTAGTATTCGGGGGTGGGACAATCAGCCCCAGCATTTT. The encoded protein is CASSIRGWDNQPQHF.

J is TRBJ2-2 and V is TRBV30; D possibly uses TRBD1 or TRBD2 (5 bases each). Germline lookup yields CDR1 GTSNPN and CDR2 SVGIG (reference sequence). The CDR3 sequence is 14 residues long. The V end was cut by 1 base, the J end by 4 bases, with 10 bases between. The CDR3 nucleotides are TGTGCCTGGAGTGCCGGGACCGGCACCGGGGAGCTGTTTTTT. Residues: CAWSAGTGTGELFF.

V usage is TRBV11-2 and J usage is TRBJ2-7; tentative D call: TRBD2 (5 bases). With 3 bases removed from V and 0 bases from J, the gap between germline ends came to 9 bases. This CDR3 is built from 14 residues. Germline CDR1 is SGHAT and CDR2 is FQNNGV. The CDR3 sequence: CASSLMGSSYEQYF. For the CDR3, the DNA is TGTGCCAGCAGCTTGATGGGGAGCTCCTACGAGCAGTACTTC.

This clonotype was recorded only once. J is TRBJ2-7 and V is TRBV19; a possible D gene is TRBD1 (5 bases). The CDR3 length is 14 residues. The germline V gene encodes CDR1 LNHDA and CDR2 SQIVND (reference sequence). The ends were cut back, 6 bases at V and 3 bases at J, with 15 bases in the middle. Here the CDR3 DNA reads TGTGCCAGTAGCGGACACGCATCCGACTACGAGCAGTACTTC. Amino acids: CASSGHASDYEQYF.

V and J are TRBV6-5 and TRBJ2-7; no definite D call. The V gene lost 5 bases and the J gene lost 0 bases, with 5 bases spanning the gap. Germline V gene data show CDR1 as MNHEY and CDR2 as SVGAGI. This CDR3 is built from 12 residues. The CDR3 sequence is CASSRSSYEQYF. The CDR3 DNA follows: TGTGCCAGCAGTAGGTCCTCCTACGAGCAGTACTTC.

The chain is built from TRBV14 and TRBJ2-7; 8 bases fit TRBD1. CDR3 length: 13 residues. The germline gives CDR1 SGHDN, CDR2 FVKESK. With 6 bases clipped from V and 3 bases from J, the junction kept 4 bases outside the gene matches. The CDR3 region is CASRDREDYEQYF. The DNA of the CDR3 is TGTGCCAGCAGGGACAGGGAAGACTACGAGCAGTACTTC. The full variable domain, in which reference TRBV14 and TRBJ2-7 provide the parts outside the CDR3, is EAGVTQFPSHSVIEKGQTVTLRCDPISGHDNLYWYRRVMGKEIKFLLHFVKESKQDESGMPNNRFLAERTGGTYSTLKVQPAELEDSGVYFCASRDREDYEQYFGPGTRLTVT.

V gene TRBV18 combines with J gene TRBJ2-1, with a weak D call TRBD2 (6 bases). From germline, CDR1 is KGHSH and CDR2 LQKENI. The V end lost 5 bases, the J end lost 0 bases, and 14 bases lay between the germline ends. The CDR3 runs 16 residues. The CDR3 DNA is TGTGCCAGCTCAGACGGAGGGGTTAGCTCCTACAATGAGCAGTTCTTC. Encoded protein: CASSDGGVSSYNEQFF.

The J gene is TRBJ1-2, the V gene TRBV29-1; TRBD1 might be the D (6 bases). The germline V and J ends were trimmed by 3 bases and 5 bases, with 10 bases remaining between them. CDR3 length equals 12 residues. Germline V gene sequence: CDR1 SQVTM, CDR2 ANQGSEA. DNA of the CDR3: TGCAGCGTTGACATCGGACAGTATGGCTACACCTTC. Protein sequence: CSVDIGQYGYTF. The complete variable domain, with remaining parts taken from reference TRBV29-1 and TRBJ1-2, reads SAVISQKPSRDICQRGTSLTIQCQVDSQVTMMFWYRQQPGQSLTLIATANQGSEATYESGFVIDKFPISRPNLTFSTLTVSNMSPEDSSIYLCSVDIGQYGYTFGSGTRLTVV.

The J gene is TRBJ2-3, the V gene TRBV13; 9 nucleotides match TRBD2. Germline values: CDR1 PRHDT, CDR2 FYEKMQ (reference sequence). The CDR3 has 15 amino acids. J lost 5 bases, V lost 4 bases, and 7 bases had no gene match. CDR3 loop: CASSSGTSWVDTQYF. DNA of the CDR3: TGTGCCAGCAGCTCCGGGACTAGCTGGGTAGATACGCAGTATTTT.

This clonotype has only one observation. This rearrangement joins TRBV12-3 or TRBV12-4 to TRBJ1-6; D is undetermined. Trimming removed 0 bases from V and 14 bases from J, with 11 bases in between. The CDR3 is 13 residues long. The DNA of the CDR3 is TGTGCCAGCAGTTTAGCCTTCCAAGGGTCCCTCCACTTT. This gives the protein CASSLAFQGSLHF.

This clonotype was picked up one time. This rearrangement joins TRBV7-2 to TRBJ2-7, with D possibly matching TRBD1 (5 bases). Trimming shortened V by 4 bases and J by 1 base, and 11 bases separated the two germline ends. The CDR3 extends over 14 amino acids. Per the germline V gene, CDR1 is SGHTA and CDR2 is FQGNSA. The CDR3 region is CASSSPRQSYEQYF. CDR3 nucleotide sequence: TGTGCCAGCAGCTCCCCTCGACAGTCCTACGAGCAGTACTTC.

The chain employs TRBV19 and TRBJ1-1; D gene unclear. Trimming left V 1 base short and J 11 bases short, with 14 bases between. Germline V gene data show CDR1 as LNHDA and CDR2 as SQIVND (reference sequence). The CDR3 is made up of 13 amino acids. CDR3 sequence (DNA): TGTGCCAGTAGTATAGGATTGGCCGCCGGGGCTTTCTTT. Translated: CASSIGLAAGAFF.